The present entry profiles one T cell receptor (beta chain) with its context. Its antigen is as yet unknown. The CDR3 is 15 residues long. CDR1 is SGDLS, CDR2 YYNGEE, per germline. With 0 bases removed from V and 6 bases from J, the gap between germline ends came to 10 bases. The record originates from a study of cytomegalovirus exposure and HLA in healthy donors. Across the study: The Caucasian-associated ancestry cluster contained 81% of the approximately 390 genotyped donors. General study points: According to an earlier analysis, most TCR beta V segments yielded productive rearrangements about 90% or about 30% of the time.

Vbeta (60) and Jbeta (13) primers were used in the PCR. TCRdb keeps only in-frame clones here, not all; method: immunoSEQ multiplex PCR. The sample contains roughly 190,000 clones, approximately 88% of which appear only once. The chain couples TRBV9 to TRBJ1-6; D may be TRBD1 (6 bases). Sequencing used PBMCs. This sequence was found in a woman aged 45-65 years in good health and CMV-seropositive. Here the CDR3 DNA reads TGTGCCAGCAGCGTAGGACAGGAGAGTAATTCACCCCTCCACTTT. Protein sequence: CASSVGQESNSPLHF.